These 29 T cell receptor beta chains were sequenced from one sample in a study of CD8+ T cells in alopecia areata (dated by TCRdb to the late 2010s). Library creation used the immunoSEQ multiplex PCR assay. RNA was extracted from all samples and reverse transcribed into cDNA, which served as template for TCR sequencing. What TCRdb holds here is the immuneACCESS table cut down to in-frame rearrangements. Part of the clones is not present; checked against another copy, under half of the missing clones reflect an unresolved V gene, and the others are unexplained. The sample table contains over 100,000 clones; only one count was recorded for about 46% of them. 15% to 20% of the sample lies in the top ten. The meaning of the sample's time point label: baseline before oral tofacitinib. The sample in question was CD8+ T cells sorted from blood, obtained at week 0. The receptors shown here come from a human donor with alopecia areata.

This clone has just one count. This chain links TRBV5-1 with TRBJ2-1; 10 bases match TRBD2. The germline V gene has CDR1 SGHRS and CDR2 YFSETQ. J gave up 7 bases and V 3 bases, and 4 bases lay outside the gene matches. The CDR3 contains 14 residues. The chain's CDR3 is CASSWGLAKNEQFF. CDR3 in DNA: TGCGCCAGCAGCTGGGGACTAGCGAAAAATGAGCAGTTCTTC.

V usage is TRBV5-4 and J usage is TRBJ2-3; 9 bases align to TRBD1. CDR1 is SGHNT and CDR2 is YYREEE in the germline V gene (reference sequence). V lost 7 bases and J lost 1; bases outside the gene matches: 4. The CDR3 sequence is 14 residues long. The CDR3 is CASRDRGGTDTQYF. CDR3 coding DNA: TGTGCCAGCCGAGACAGGGGGGGCACAGATACGCAGTATTTT.

This chain links TRBV27 with TRBJ1-4; possible D gene TRBD1, 5 bases. The CDR3 extends over 14 amino acids. Trimming took off 2 bases at V and 3 bases at J, with 7 bases between the two ends. Germline V CDR1 and CDR2: MNHEY, SMNVEV (reference sequence). CDR3 sequence (DNA): TGTGCCAGCAGTTTACTGGGGGCTAATGAAAAACTGTTTTTT. Protein: CASSLLGANEKLFF.

The V call is TRBV27, the J call TRBJ2-2; 7 bases are a match to TRBD2. With 2 bases clipped from V and 0 bases from J, the junction kept 6 bases outside the gene matches. CDR1 MNHEY and CDR2 SMNVEV come from the germline V gene (reference sequence). The CDR3 has 17 residues. The CDR3 region has the DNA TGTGCCAGCAGTTTAGAAGCGGGGTCGGCGAACACCGGGGAGCTGTTTTTT. This sequence encodes CASSLEAGSANTGELFF.

V usage is TRBV13 and J usage is TRBJ2-1; TRBD2 matches at 11 bases. Germline trimming cut 4 bases from V and 5 bases from J; bases unmatched to any gene: 4. CDR1 PRHDT and CDR2 FYEKMQ come from the germline V gene (reference sequence). The CDR3 runs 15 residues. The CDR3 is CASSSPGLADNEQFF. The CDR3 DNA sequence: TGTGCCAGCAGCTCCCCGGGACTAGCGGACAATGAGCAGTTCTTC.

This clone was observed a handful of times. The rearrangement joins TRBV7-9 to TRBJ2-1; D might be TRBD1 or TRBD2, each matching 5 bases. The CDR3 totals 13 residues. Per the germline V gene, CDR1 is SEHNR and CDR2 is FQNEAQ (reference sequence). V was clipped by 5 bases and J by 12 bases, with 17 bases between them. CDR3 sequence: CASSPGADIAQFF. The DNA of the CDR3 is TGTGCCAGCAGCCCCGGGGCCGACATCGCGCAGTTCTTC.

The CDR3 sequence: CATSRVAGDQPQHF. The CDR3 nucleotides are TGTGCCACCAGCAGAGTGGCCGGAGATCAGCCCCAGCATTTT. The rearrangement links TRBV15 to TRBJ1-5; D gene unclear. The CDR3 runs to 14 residues. V gave up 1 base and J gave up 5 bases, with 9 bases separating them. Germline loops: CDR1 LNHNV, CDR2 YYDKDF (reference sequence).

Of note for this clone: Germline is not matched at one junction end, which may reflect a read error. V gene TRBV2 combines with J gene TRBJ1-1; 11 bases agree with TRBD1. From germline, CDR1 is SNHLY and CDR2 FYNNEI. The CDR3 is 15 residues long. CDR3 residues: CASSEGQGANTEAFF. In DNA, the CDR3 is TGTGCCAGCAGCGAAGGACAGGGGGCAAACACTGAAGCTTTCTTT. Using reference TRBV2 and TRBJ1-1 for the parts outside the CDR3, the full variable domain is EPEVTQTPSHQVTQMGQEVILRCVPISNHLYFYWYRQILGQKVEFLVSFYNNEISEKSEIFDDQFSVERPDGSNFTLKIRSTKLEDSAMYFCASSEGQGANTEAFFGQGTRLTVV.

CDR3 in amino acids: CASSSPQNTEAFF. The DNA of the CDR3 is TGCGCCAGCAGCTCCCCCCAGAACACTGAAGCTTTCTTT. The chain has TRBV5-1 and TRBJ1-1; D is undetermined. Germline V gene lookup returns CDR1 SGHRS and CDR2 YFSETQ. The CDR3 length is 13 residues. V shed 3 bases and J shed 1 base, with 7 bases lying between them.

The J gene is TRBJ2-3, the V gene TRBV13; D is ambiguous. In germline, CDR1 is PRHDT, CDR2 FYEKMQ (reference sequence). With 5 bases removed from V and 7 bases from J, the gap between germline ends came to 19 bases. The CDR3 is 15 residues long. The CDR3 loop is CASSDRPESPHTQYF. Written as DNA, the CDR3 is TGTGCCAGCAGCGACCGCCCGGAGTCCCCCCATACGCAGTATTTT.

The chain carries TRBV9 and TRBJ1-6, with D possibly being TRBD1 (5 bases). Germline V lookup: CDR1 SGDLS, CDR2 YYNGEE. V lost 6 bases and J 0 bases, leaving 13 bases between the germline ends. CDR3 length: 16 residues. CDR3 in DNA: TGTGCCAGCACGACGGGGGTCAGCTCCTATAATTCACCCCTCCACTTT. Translated, it gives CASTTGVSSYNSPLHF. Combining the CDR3 with reference TRBV9 and TRBJ1-6 gives the whole variable domain DSGVTQTPKHLITATGQRVTLRCSPRSGDLSVYWYQQSLDQGLQFLIQYYNGEERAKGNILERFSAQQFPDLHSELNLSSLELGDSALYFCASTTGVSSYNSPLHFGNGTRLTVT.

The chain joins TRBV12-5 to TRBJ2-7; 8 positions agree with TRBD1. Trimming cost V 4 bases and J 2 bases; bases outside gene matches: 4. The CDR3 length is 14 residues. Germline lookup yields CDR1 LGHNT and CDR2 FRNRAP. CDR3 amino acids: CASGWGTGAYEQYF. In nucleotides, the CDR3 is TGTGCTAGTGGTTGGGGGACAGGTGCCTACGAGCAGTACTTC.

The rearrangement joins TRBV27 to TRBJ1-1; D not certain. Germline V CDR1 and CDR2: MNHEY, SMNVEV (reference sequence). V lost 3 bases and J 1 base, leaving 9 bases between the germline ends. The CDR3 contains 14 residues. The CDR3: CASSFLGANTEAFF. The CDR3 nucleotides read TGTGCCAGCAGTTTTTTGGGCGCGAACACTGAAGCTTTCTTT.

The chain joins TRBV9 to TRBJ2-7, with D unclear. The CDR3 length is 12 residues. The germline CDR1 and CDR2 sequences are SGDLS and YYNGEE. The ends were cut back, 0 bases at V and 6 bases at J, with 7 bases in the middle. CDR3 bases: TGTGCCAGCAGCGTAGGGGTAACCGAGCAGTACTTC. This translates into CASSVGVTEQYF.

The chain is built from TRBV29-1 and TRBJ1-5, with D possibly matching TRBD1 (5 bases). Trimming left V 3 bases short and J 0 bases short, with 9 bases between. Germline V gives CDR1 SQVTM, CDR2 ANQGSEA. The CDR3 loop spans 14 amino acids. The DNA for the CDR3 is TGCAGCGTTGACGAGGGGAATAGCAATCAGCCCCAGCATTTT. Translated: CSVDEGNSNQPQHF.

The rearrangement uses TRBV5-1 and TRBJ2-2; TRBD1 is a possible D gene (5 bases). The germline V gene encodes CDR1 SGHRS and CDR2 YFSETQ. Trimming took off 0 bases at V and 1 base at J, with 7 bases between the two ends. This CDR3 contains 15 residues. The CDR3 DNA reads as TGCGCCAGCAGCTTGGACAGGAGGAACACCGGGGAGCTGTTTTTT. Its translation: CASSLDRRNTGELFF. Supplemented by reference TRBV5-1 and TRBJ2-2, the full variable domain reads KAGVTQTPRYLIKTRGQQVTLSCSPISGHRSVSWYQQTPGQGLQFLFEYFSETQRNKGNFPGRFSGRQFSNSRSEMNVSTLELGDSALYLCASSLDRRNTGELFFGEGSRLTVL.

In its sample, this clone was seen a few times. This sequence joins TRBV5-4 and TRBJ2-7, with D perhaps matching TRBD2 (5 bases). Germline V gene lookup returns CDR1 SGHNT and CDR2 YYREEE (reference sequence). The length of the CDR3 is 13 residues. The V gene lost 0 bases and the J gene lost 3 bases, with 7 bases spanning the gap. The chain's CDR3 is CASSLEEGYEQYF. In nucleotides, the CDR3 is TGTGCCAGCAGCTTGGAAGAGGGCTACGAGCAGTACTTC.

The chain links TRBV2 to TRBJ2-7, with D possibly TRBD1 on 5 matching bases. Trimming removed 1 base from V and 8 bases from J, with 6 bases in between. The CDR3 is 11 residues long. Per germline, CDR1 SNHLY and CDR2 FYNNEI. CDR3 in amino acids: CASSEGQKQYF. The CDR3 nucleotides read TGTGCCAGCAGTGAAGGACAGAAGCAGTACTTC.

Written as DNA, the CDR3 is TGTGCCACCAGCGGAACGGGCAGCTCCTACGAGCAGTACTTC. The encoded protein is CATSGTGSSYEQYF. The chain combines TRBV15 with TRBJ2-7; D remains ambiguous. Germline CDR1 and CDR2: LNHNV and YYDKDF (reference sequence). This CDR3 spans 14 amino acids. V was pared by 5 bases and J by 0 bases, with 11 bases between. Using reference TRBV15 and TRBJ2-7 for the parts outside the CDR3, the full variable domain is DAMVIQNPRYQVTQFGKPVTLSCSQTLNHNVMYWYQQKSSQAPKLLFHYYDKDFNNEADTPDNFQSRRPNTSFCFLDIRSPGLGDTAMYLCATSGTGSSYEQYFGPGTRLTVT.

This clone was detected only a few times. This chain uses TRBV4-1 with TRBJ2-4; D ambiguous. Germline lookup yields CDR1 MGHRA and CDR2 YSYEKL. The CDR3 is made up of 16 amino acids. V lost 1 base, J lost 1 base, and 11 bases lay in between. The CDR3: CASSQGPAAAKNIQYF. The CDR3 region has the DNA TGCGCCAGCAGCCAAGGGCCCGCCGCGGCCAAAAACATTCAGTACTTC.

This clone was picked up a small number of times. CDR3: CASSILAGSYNEQFF. In DNA form, the CDR3 reads TGTGCCAGCAGCATACTAGCGGGGTCCTACAATGAGCAGTTCTTC. The V call is TRBV6-5, the J call TRBJ2-1; 10 bases are a match to TRBD2. V was clipped by 6 bases and J by 1 base; unmatched bases: 3. Germline V gene data show CDR1 as MNHEY and CDR2 as SVGAGI. The CDR3 length is 15 residues.

This clone was found once. The chain carries TRBV7-2 and TRBJ2-3; D possibly corresponds to TRBD1 (5 bases). Germline V gives CDR1 SGHTA, CDR2 FQGNSA. Trimming pared 2 bases from V and 7 bases from J, leaving 13 bases between. The CDR3 runs 14 residues. The CDR3 nucleotides are TGTGCCAGCAGCTTACTCCAGGGTGGGAATACGCAGTATTTT. This codes for CASSLLQGGNTQYF.

This clone was detected only a few times. V and J are TRBV29-1 and TRBJ1-2; a possible D gene is TRBD1 (5 bases). Germline V gene sequence: CDR1 SQVTM, CDR2 ANQGSEA. Trimming left V 6 bases short and J 4 bases short, with 24 bases between. The CDR3 is 16 residues long. CDR3 region: CSVPDWDSNPSYGYTF. Here the CDR3 DNA reads TGCAGCGTCCCTGATTGGGACTCAAACCCAAGCTATGGCTACACCTTC.

This chain connects TRBV9 to TRBJ1-2; D is unresolved. Per the germline V gene, CDR1 is SGDLS and CDR2 is YYNGEE. The CDR3 extends over 14 amino acids. V lost 2 bases to trimming and J lost 1 base, with 9 bases between them. The CDR3 loop reads CASSVSSDNYGYTF. The CDR3 region has the DNA TGTGCCAGCAGCGTGAGTTCGGATAACTATGGCTACACCTTC.

The rearrangement links TRBV27 to TRBJ2-2; 9 nucleotides match TRBD1. Germline V lookup: CDR1 MNHEY, CDR2 SMNVEV (reference sequence). This CDR3 contains 15 residues. V trimming: 3 bases; J trimming: 5 bases; junction bases outside the gene matches: 4. CDR3 nucleotides: TGTGCCAGCAGTTTGGGGACAGGGTCGACCGGGGAGCTGTTTTTT. It is translated as CASSLGTGSTGELFF.

V is TRBV4-3 and J is TRBJ1-1; no clear D gene. The germline V gene encodes CDR1 LGHNA and CDR2 YSLEER. The CDR3 is made up of 14 amino acids. The germline V and J ends were trimmed by 1 base and 6 bases, with 12 bases remaining between them. CDR3 residues: CASSQAGREPEAFF. CDR3 in DNA: TGCGCCAGCAGCCAAGCAGGTCGAGAACCTGAAGCTTTCTTT.

CDR3 in DNA: TGCGCCAGCAGCCAAGAAGGAGCGGGGGGGCTTGAGACCCAGTACTTC. Its translation is CASSQEGAGGLETQYF. J is TRBJ2-5 and V is TRBV4-3; TRBD2 agrees at 10 bases. V shed 0 bases, J shed 5 bases, and the junction held 6 bases outside the gene matches. This CDR3 has 16 amino acids. CDR1 and CDR2 (germline): LGHNA, YSLEER.

The chain is built from TRBV7-9 and TRBJ1-1; D remains unclear. Germline V gives CDR1 SEHNR, CDR2 FQNEAQ (reference sequence). This CDR3 is built from 9 residues. CDR3 coding DNA: TGTCTTGGGGACACTGAAGCTTTCTTT. This gives the protein CLGDTEAFF.

The chain combines TRBV29-1 with TRBJ1-2, with no clear D. CDR1 is SQVTM and CDR2 is ANQGSEA in the germline V gene. The V gene lost 6 bases and the J gene lost 4 bases, with 9 bases spanning the gap. The CDR3 runs 11 residues. The CDR3 reads CSVPWSYGYTF. As DNA, the CDR3 is TGCAGCGTCCCGTGGTCCTATGGCTACACCTTC.